This entry features one T cell receptor (beta chain) sequence. What antigen it recognizes has not been identified. No much larger clonotype is one base removed from it; base qualities were not supplied. Library preparation used the immunoSEQ multiplex PCR assay. A mixture of 60 forward primers for TCR Vbeta segments and 13 reverse primers for TCR Jbeta segments was used in the multiplex PCR. The CDR3 region of rearranged TCR beta genes was amplified from genomic DNA by a multiplex PCR assay. The amplified TCR beta libraries were sequenced on the Illumina HiSeq System as 87-base-pair reads. The source study handled its data this way. A later analysis counted tens of millions of unique TCR beta chains across the 700 or so repertoires, and some 11 million of these chains were shared by at least two donors. Raw reads were error-corrected and collapsed into unique sequences by a nearest-neighbor algorithm in which closely related sequences were merged to remove PCR and sequencing errors. CDR3 sequences were aligned to IMGT reference sequences to assign V, D and J gene segments. For a sequence to be retained, a match of at least six nucleotides was required to both a V gene segment and a J gene segment. A rearrangement counted as productive if the CDR3 had no stop codons and remained in frame with V and J, and every other rearrangement counted as non-productive. CDR3 was defined according to IMGT convention as the region running from the second conserved V-encoded cysteine to the conserved J-encoded phenylalanine. The earlier analysis of about 640 of the donors excluded any sequence lacking an unambiguous match to a single V gene segment. An earlier analysis of 587 of the donors called V segments functional above 56.7% productive rearrangements and segregating when the between-donor standard deviation exceeded 5%. A statistical classification framework was developed to diagnose cytomegalovirus status using the catalog of TCR beta chain sequences. V and J gene assignment, in a later analysis, came from comparing TCR nucleotide sequences with IMGT/GENE-DB human TR gene sequences. Using the TCRdist pipeline, a later analysis assigned CDR3 sequences along with most-parsimonious VDJ recombination scenarios. In a later analysis, each TCR beta chain was defined by its CDR3 amino acid sequence together with its V-gene family, and reads without a unique V-gene family were excluded. To address suspected cross-contamination and a sequencing artifact, a later analysis removed some 620 highly shared, low-generation-probability nucleotide sequences. For each public chain, a later analysis derived a clonal expansion index from normalized ranks of inferred template counts within each repertoire. Generation probabilities in a later analysis came from a VDJ recombination model fitted to out-of-frame rearrangements, and those results were checked against IGoR. A later analysis scored TCR-TCR, TCR-HLA and TCR-CMV co-occurrence with hypergeometric tests, applying a repertoire-size bias correction to TCR pairs. False discovery rates were estimated in a later analysis by permuting HLA or CMV assignments 20 times. In a later analysis, co-occurring TCRs were grouped using DBSCAN, and TCRdist sequence similarity was added for clustering within HLA-allele-positive subsets. Repertoires with fewer than 30,000 or more than 120,000 public chains were left out of co-occurrence clustering, as were a few repertoires with anomalous nucleotide sharing. TCRdb re-hosts the immuneACCESS table, in-frame sequences only. Its copies lack some clones; in the studies checked, an unresolved V gene accounts for under half of them, and the cause for the rest is not known. V, J and clone size are those of that table, while D and trimming were read from the DNA. Recorded for this sample are some 85,000 clones; around 78% of them occurred a single time. In total, the top ten clones hold approximately 4.6% of the sample.

This sample is part of a study of cytomegalovirus exposure and HLA in healthy donors (dated by TCRdb to the late 2010s). A note on the overall study: An earlier analysis of under 600 of the donors reported 250 to 350 Gb of sequence data and some 100 million unique TCR beta sequences from 150 million to 200 million T cells. An early release covering 500 to 750 HLA-typed donors comprised about 300 gigabases of sequencing data and around 86 million unique TCR sequences. Of the approximately 370 genotyped donors, 70% to 90% were placed in the genetic ancestry cluster associated with self-reported Caucasian donors. The study aimed to test whether cataloging public T cell receptors could reveal signatures of past pathogen exposure. The T cell repertoires of roughly 660 subjects were profiled by immunosequencing and related to cytomegalovirus serostatus. A separate validation cohort of over a hundred different subjects was used in addition to the roughly 640-subject first cohort. High-throughput TCR immunosequencing, statistical association of individual TCRs with disease status, and machine learning were combined to predict cytomegalovirus infection status. To study patterns of TCR occurrence, a later analysis re-analyzed previously published TCR beta repertoires from hundreds of donors and added high-resolution HLA genotyping. Rather than using new phenotypic data, the later analysis identified candidate immune exposures from TCR beta sequences and from how often those sequences occurred across donors. An earlier analysis of fewer than 700 of the donors applied high-throughput TCR beta sequencing to assess whether each TCR beta V gene segment acted as functional or pseudogenic. Alongside the repertoire data, information on donor age, sex, ethnicity and CMV serostatus was compiled. Genome-wide SNP genotypes for about three fifths of the 666 donors were used in a later genetic analysis, which treated that subset as a discovery cohort. Every repertoire in the discovery cohort had been generated on one and the same sequencing platform. HLA typing included class I and class II loci at four-digit resolution. The number of typed donors differed by locus: roughly 629-640 for A, B, C, DRB1 and DQB1; some 500 for DQA1; fewer than 610 for DPA1; and roughly 470 for DPB1. A handful of DR-DQ haplotypes were handled as single units for association and clustering because linkage in the cohort was strong. Across about 370 genotyped donors of the cohort, an average of about 220,000 unique TCR beta nucleotide sequences per donor were sequenced, and around 20% of those sequences were non-productive.

Study-level results and caveats: Some IMGT-functional V segments, including TRBV6-2 and TRBV6-3, could not be told apart with the 87-base-pair reads, so those segments were excluded. CMV serostatus was the only immune exposure information available for the cohort. An association between a missense DCLRE1C variant and V-gene and J-gene trimming of TCR beta chains was found in a later genetic analysis and replicated in an independent cohort. A few of the identified cytomegalovirus-associated TCR beta chains were confirmed in vitro to be specific for cytomegalovirus antigens. In this cohort, only TCR beta chains were sequenced, and detectable features were limited by the absence of alpha or paired-chain data. The authors suggested that the approach could potentially be generalized to other disease states and immunological phenotypes. Linkage disequilibrium might explain the correlated functional status among segregating V segments, but an unknown experimental factor could not be excluded. In a later analysis, HLA-associated TCR beta chains were found to be more clonally expanded and to have lower generation probabilities than equally common non-associated chains. According to a later analysis, parvovirus B19, influenza, CMV and Epstein-Barr virus appeared linked to several top co-occurrence clusters. Because counts were too low, about 18 rarely observed V segments, including chromosome 9 orphons, were left out of the earlier analysis of a few hundred of the donors. Strong co-occurrence of HLA alleles, especially DR and DQ, made assigning TCR associations to individual alleles difficult. Roughly uniform sequencing depth across donors was assumed in presence/absence analyses, although this assumption may not hold. The classifier was reported to diagnose cytomegalovirus status with high specificity and sensitivity in both the original and validation cohorts. A further reported finding was that TCR beta sequences accurately predicted the HLA-A and HLA-B alleles for most subjects in the first cohort. Most TCR sequences were seen in very few donors, while some public TCRs were found in many individuals. Because HLA typing was unavailable for some donors at each locus, only the typed subset was used in association tests. A later analysis found that most CMV-associated TCR beta chains appeared HLA-restricted, with HLA associations seemingly driven largely by CMV exposure. At a false discovery rate of 0.05, a later analysis linked fewer than 20,000 TCR beta sequences to specific HLA alleles. An earlier analysis of 587 of the donors showed that most TCR beta V segments appeared in productive rearrangements either about 87% or about 30% of the time, which broadly matched IMGT annotations. In a later analysis, TCR association rates were found to vary across HLA loci, with the most associated TCRs seen for DRB1 alleles and the fewest for HLA-C alleles. A cluster of highly shared sequence variants was judged likely to be a technical artifact of the sequencing pipeline. In the study, around 150 TCR beta chains were listed as associated with cytomegalovirus. According to a later genetic analysis, donors in an Asian-associated ancestry cluster had fewer N-insertions in productive TCRs than the roughly 660-donor mean.

The cohort consisted of hundreds of healthy bone marrow donors. Cohort members were all nominally healthy when sampled, although unrecorded immune exposures were likely present. The donor was CMV seropositive and belonged to the group of around 300 seropositive cohort members. Every donor gave a peripheral blood sample, and the peripheral blood mononuclear cells from that sample were used for TCR beta sequencing. The Qiagen DNeasy Blood Extraction Kit was used to extract genomic DNA from the blood cell samples. V trim: 5 bases; J trim: 4 bases; unmatched bases: 10. There are 16 amino acids in the CDR3, from cysteine to phenylalanine inclusive. Of all the DNA, just the CDR3 is kept, 48 bases in frame from base 1. As encoded in the germline V gene (reference sequence), CDR1 is SGHAT while CDR2 is FQDESV.

The chain was built from TRBV11-1 and TRBJ2-1, and TRBD2 aligns with 8 junction nucleotides. Material for sequencing was PBMCs. The source is a woman between 35 and 50 years old in good health and CMV-seropositive. The sequenced DNA is TGTGCCAGCAGCCCAGTACTAGCGGCAGTTTACAATGAGCAGTTCTTC. It encodes CASSPVLAAVYNEQFF.